This T cell receptor (beta chain) originates from a study of OX40 agonist ivuxolimab in advanced cancers. Study results and limitations: Averaging showed that CD8+ T cells had more expanded clones than CD4+ did.

Systemic immunosuppression or autoimmune disease history was grounds to exclude patients. Details on this clone: Its antigen is undetermined.

CDR1 and CDR2 from the germline V gene are SGHVS and FNYEAQ. The CDR3 length is 11 residues. The ends were cut back, 3 bases at V and 5 bases at J, with 4 bases in the middle. TCRdb keeps only in-frame clones here, not all; method: immunoSEQ multiplex PCR. In the table there are tens of thousands of clones, 75% to 85% of which are singletons. The sequence was obtained from an adult with an advanced solid tumor such as melanoma, head and neck, liver or kidney cancer. This chain links TRBV7-6 with TRBJ2-5; no firm D call. The source was CD4+ or CD8+ T cells sorted from blood, collected in a trial of the OX40 agonist ivuxolimab. The CDR3 nucleotides are TGTGCCAGCAGCTTCGGGGAGACCCAGTACTTC. Its protein is CASSFGETQYF.